The next 10 T cell receptor beta chains were all read from a single sample in a study of Graves' ophthalmopathy and Graves' hyperthyroidism. Amplifying from RNA transcripts, the study obtained TCR beta CDR3 regions. First-round RT-PCR used HTBI primers; second-round multiplex PCR followed. MiXCR, applied by TCRdb to the multiplex PCR reads, yields one record per CDR3 protein. The data contain a few hundred thousand distinct CDR3 sequences, about 40% of them seen just once; the ten biggest clones take up approximately 4.1%. Sequenced input: peripheral blood or thyroid tissue (not recorded which). Receptors were obtained from an adult man with Graves' hyperthyroidism.

The chain uses TRBV12-3 or TRBV12-4 and TRBJ1-2; D remains ambiguous. V lost 1 base and J lost 0, with 9 bases in between. The CDR3 runs 15 residues. CDR3 DNA: TGTGCCAGCAGTTTAGAGGGTGCTTCTAACTATGGCTACACCTTC. Translation: CASSLEGASNYGYTF.

Ten or more counts support this clonotype. The chain carries TRBV2 and TRBJ2-7; 10 bases match TRBD2. This CDR3 has 15 amino acids. The germline V gene encodes CDR1 SNHLY and CDR2 FYNNEI. J gave up 3 bases and V 3 bases, and 5 bases lay outside the gene matches. CDR3 sequence reads: CASSDWTSGLYEQYF. CDR3 nucleotides: TGTGCCAGCAGTGATTGGACTAGCGGCCTCTACGAGCAGTACTTC. The entire variable domain, with the rest obtained from reference TRBV2 and TRBJ2-7, is as follows: EPEVTQTPSHQVTQMGQEVILRCVPISNHLYFYWYRQILGQKVEFLVSFYNNEISEKSEIFDDQFSVERPDGSNFTLKIRSTKLEDSAMYFCASSDWTSGLYEQYFGPGTRLTVT.

This clonotype was counted at least ten times. The chain employs TRBV20-1 and TRBJ1-2; D is unclear. CDR1 and CDR2 from the germline V gene are DFQATT and SNEGSKA (reference sequence). The V gene lost 6 bases and the J gene lost 6 bases, with 11 bases spanning the gap. The CDR3 extends over 11 amino acids. The CDR3 sequence: CSANGWNGYTF. The CDR3 DNA is TGCAGTGCCAACGGATGGAATGGCTACACCTTC.

The table lists this clonotype with a few counts. This chain joins TRBV6-5 and TRBJ2-6, with 7 bases that match TRBD1. This CDR3 is 12 amino acids long. Germline V CDR1 and CDR2: MNHEY, SVGAGI. The junction had 5 bases not matched to a gene; V was cut back by 6 bases and J by 12 bases. The CDR3 region has the DNA TGTGCCAGCAGACGACAGGGCGGCGTCCTGACTTTC. Encoded protein: CASRRQGGVLTF.

This clonotype was found a few times. The chain links TRBV20-1 to TRBJ2-3; D gene ambiguous. The V and J ends lost 0 bases and 6 bases respectively, with 7 bases between them. The germline CDR1 and CDR2 sequences are DFQATT and SNEGSKA (reference sequence). The length of the CDR3 is 12 residues. The CDR3 nucleotides are TGCAGTGCTAGAGATGACCCCGATACGCAGTATTTT. Protein sequence: CSARDDPDTQYF.

This clonotype was counted only a few times. The chain combines TRBV7-2 with TRBJ2-3; D uncertain. This CDR3 has 13 amino acids. The germline V gene has CDR1 SGHTA and CDR2 FQGNSA. V dropped 5 bases and J dropped 3 bases, with 9 bases sitting between them. The CDR3 DNA is TGTGCCAGCAGCCGCCTTGGGACAGATACGCAGTATTTT. Translating gives CASSRLGTDTQYF.

This clonotype was counted ten times or more. The chain combines TRBV6-4 with TRBJ2-5; TRBD2 matches 7 bases. The CDR3 sequence is 15 residues long. Germline CDR1 and CDR2: MRHNA and SNTAGT. The junction had 8 bases not matched to a gene; V was cut back by 4 bases and J by 3 bases. CDR3 in amino acids: CASSARGGPEETQYF. CDR3 DNA sequence: TGTGCCAGCAGTGCACGGGGAGGGCCGGAAGAGACCCAGTACTTC.

On this clonotype itself: At one boundary the junction diverges from the germline segment, which might be a read error. CDR3 bases: TGTGCTAGCAGCAAGGGGACCCAGTACTTC. This encodes CASSKGTQYF. V and J are TRBV7-7 and TRBJ2-5; D remains ambiguous. The CDR3 is 10 amino acids. Germline CDR1 reads SSHAT; CDR2 reads FNYEAQ (reference sequence).

The chain has TRBV20-1 and TRBJ2-7; 7 nucleotides agree with TRBD1. This CDR3 has 12 amino acids. The germline V gene encodes CDR1 DFQATT and CDR2 SNEGSKA (reference sequence). V lost 3 bases to trimming and J lost 1 base; unmatched junction nucleotides: 0. The CDR3 sequence is CSARDRSYEQYF. The CDR3 bases are TGCAGTGCTAGGGACAGGTCCTACGAGCAGTACTTC.

This clonotype was detected ten times or more. The V call is TRBV7-8, the J call TRBJ2-5; 12 bases line up with TRBD1. After removal of 4 bases from V and 5 bases from J, the junction contained 5 bases not matched to a gene. This CDR3 has 15 amino acids. The germline V gene has CDR1 SGHVS and CDR2 FQNEAQ. The CDR3 bases are TGTGCCAGCAGCTGGGGGGACAGGGGGCGGGAGACCCAGTACTTC. The encoded protein is CASSWGDRGRETQYF.